The source of this T cell receptor beta chain is a study of CD8 T cells in ankylosing spondylitis. V was clipped by 5 bases and J by 5 bases, with 15 bases between them. The CDR3 has 14 amino acids. This clonotype was detected only a few times. The antigen remains undetermined. Notes on the study in general: One TCR beta motif, made up of several highly homologous variants, appeared characteristic of ankylosing spondylitis blood. Some motif variants had been reported before (in reactive arthritis synovial fluid and blood).

Each TCR beta library was made by quantitative 5'-RACE that incorporated molecular barcodes. TCRdb reprocessed the 5' RACE reads via MiXCR and lists one record per CDR3 protein. The table records 250,000 to 300,000 distinct CDR3 sequences, 20% of them present only once. Sequencing was performed on blood, either unsorted or a sorted T cell fraction (not recorded which). The source of this sequence is a male donor with ankylosing spondylitis or in good health (not recorded which). This chain uses TRBV12-3 or TRBV12-4 with TRBJ1-1; the D gene is possibly TRBD1 (6 bases). The CDR3: CASSRNREGTEAFF. The CDR3 DNA is TGTGCCAGCAGTAGAAACAGGGAGGGTACTGAAGCTTTCTTT.